A selection of T cell receptor beta chains follows, all from one sample in a study of beta chain features in type 1 diabetes. TCRdb keeps only in-frame clones here, not all; method: immunoSEQ multiplex PCR. The sample records about 290,000 clones, 8% being singletons. Material: central memory CD4+ T cells from blood. The receptors stem from a woman aged 18 to 35 in good health. Each CDR3 is given with its conserved first and last residue. D genes are given only for firm matches. Size is omitted from some rows. Given values are once, few, many or a class for expanded clones.

D	V	J	size	CDR3	DNA
TRBD1	TRBV5-1	TRBJ1-6	few	CASSEDRGVLNSPLHF	TGCGCCAGCAGCGAGGACAGGGGCGTTCTTAATTCACCCCTCCACTTT
NA	TRBV27	TRBJ2-7	few	CASSLYAQGVYEQYF	TGTGCCAGCAGTTTATACGCCCAGGGCGTCTACGAGCAGTACTTC
TRBD2	TRBV11-2	TRBJ2-1	NA	CASSPVWTSGGAQSEQFF	TGTGCCAGCAGCCCTGTGTGGACTAGCGGAGGGGCCCAGTCTGAGCAGTTCTTC
NA	TRBV30	TRBJ1-1	NA	CASARGQMNTEAFF	TGTGCCTCGGCGAGAGGACAGATGAACACTGAAGCTTTCTTT
NA	TRBV28	TRBJ1-4	NA	CASSLFQGGTKEKLFF	TGTGCCAGCAGTTTATTCCAGGGCGGCACTAAAGAAAAACTGTTTTTT
NA	TRBV28	TRBJ1-2	NA	CATRLTGVSYGYTF	TGTGCCACTCGGCTAACAGGAGTGAGCTATGGCTACACCTTC
NA	TRBV7-2	TRBJ2-2	few	CASSLEGLPIGELFF	TGTGCCAGCAGCTTAGAAGGGCTCCCAATCGGGGAGCTGTTTTTT
NA	TRBV7-2	TRBJ1-5	NA	CASSLLKGPQHF	TGTGCCAGCAGCTTGCTTAAGGGGCCCCAGCATTTT
TRBD2	TRBV2	TRBJ2-7	NA	CASSELRAGAGEQYF	TGTGCCAGCAGTGAATTAAGGGCGGGAGCTGGTGAGCAGTACTTC
TRBD2	TRBV4-3	TRBJ2-7	NA	CASSLATSETYEQYF	TGCGCCAGCAGCCTCGCGACTAGCGAAACCTACGAGCAGTACTTC
NA	TRBV7-9	TRBJ1-1	many	CASSLMGGEAFF	TGTGCCAGCAGCTTAATGGGGGGTGAAGCTTTCTTT
NA	TRBV27	TRBJ2-5	once	CASSGRGTETQYF	TGTGCCAGCAGTGGTCGCGGCACAGAGACCCAGTACTTC
NA	TRBV19	TRBJ2-2	few	CASRMGLANTGELFF	TGTGCCAGTAGGATGGGACTGGCGAACACCGGGGAGCTGTTTTTT
NA	TRBV6-6	TRBJ2-1	NA	CASSRNGHYNEQFF	TGTGCCAGCAGCCGGAATGGACACTACAATGAGCAGTTCTTC
NA	TRBV7-9	TRBJ2-1	few	CASSLVEPFGSYNEQFF	TGTGCCAGCAGCTTAGTAGAGCCGTTTGGGTCCTACAATGAGCAGTTCTTC
TRBD2	TRBV9	TRBJ2-1	few	CASSVILAGVNNEQFF	TGTGCCAGCAGCGTAATCCTAGCGGGGGTAAACAATGAGCAGTTCTTC
TRBD1	TRBV7-8	TRBJ1-2	NA	CASSQGTGNYGYTF	TGTGCCAGCAGCCAAGGGACAGGGAACTATGGCTACACCTTC
NA	TRBV4-3	TRBJ2-1	NA	CASSQDNSGSYNEQFF	TGCGCCAGCAGCCAAGATAATAGCGGTTCCTACAATGAGCAGTTCTTC
TRBD2	TRBV28	TRBJ2-1	many	CASTFPPPSGRAPNEQFF	TGTGCCAGCACCTTCCCCCCCCCTAGCGGGAGGGCCCCGAATGAGCAGTTCTTC
NA	TRBV29-1	TRBJ2-5	few	CSVEAPWGIGKTQYF	TGCAGCGTTGAAGCACCATGGGGTATCGGAAAGACCCAGTACTTC
TRBD1	TRBV10-3	TRBJ2-1	NA	CAISPGQGSNEQFF	TGTGCCATCAGCCCGGGACAGGGAAGCAATGAGCAGTTCTTC
NA	TRBV7-2	TRBJ1-1	NA	CASSALRENTEAFF	TGTGCCAGCAGCGCCCTCAGGGAAAACACTGAAGCTTTCTTT
NA	TRBV2	TRBJ1-1	few	CASSLQEELAFF	TGTGCCAGCAGTTTACAGGAGGAATTGGCTTTCTTT
TRBD1	TRBV19	TRBJ2-5	NA	CASSTGMETQYF	TGTGCCAGTTCGACAGGGATGGAGACCCAGTACTTC
NA	TRBV18	TRBJ1-1	few	CASSPSDNTEAFF	TGTGCCAGCTCACCGTCCGATAACACTGAAGCTTTCTTT
TRBD1	TRBV9	TRBJ2-1	few	CASSVVGQFYPQFF	TGTGCCAGCAGCGTAGTGGGACAGTTTTACCCCCAGTTCTTC
TRBD1	TRBV2	TRBJ2-5	NA	CASSNDRGGEETQYF	TGTGCCAGCTCTAACGACAGGGGAGGTGAAGAGACCCAGTACTTC
NA	TRBV4-1	TRBJ1-5	NA	CASSQEGYSNQPQHF	TGCGCCAGCAGCCAAGAAGGATATAGCAATCAGCCCCAGCATTTT